This is a list of T cell receptor beta chains from one sample in a study. In TCRdb, the 5' RACE reads were re-called with MiXCR into one record per CDR3 protein. The table includes some 64,000 distinct CDR3 sequences, about 20% detected once. Sequencing was done on a sample of memory CD4+ T cells sorted from a lymph node. The receptors shown here come from a female donor with breast cancer. Both conserved end residues are part of each CDR3. Fields, in order: clone size, J gene, V gene, D gene, CDR3 DNA, CDR3 protein. A D gene is named only where the DNA matches it firmly. Not every row has a clone size; where given, it reads once, few, many or a size class.

few TRBJ2-1 TRBV20-1 TRBD2 TGCAGTGCTAGTAATACGGGGGGGAGTAAGCAGTTCTTC CSASNTGGSKQFF
- TRBJ2-1 TRBV5-1 TRBD2 TGCGCCAGCAGCTTATCACTAGCGGGTTCACTCAATGAGCAGTTCTTC CASSLSLAGSLNEQFF
- TRBJ1-1 TRBV5-1 - TGCGCCAGCAGCAGGGGTTCAGAGAACACTGAAGCTTTCTTT CASSRGSENTEAFF
few TRBJ1-6 TRBV11-3 - TGTGCCAGCAGCCCGTTAAGTGGATCACCCCTCCACTTT CASSPLSGSPLHF
few TRBJ2-6 TRBV6-1 TRBD1 TGTGCCAGCAGCCGGGACAGGGGGCCTGGGGCCAACGTCCTGACTTTC CASSRDRGPGANVLTF
many TRBJ2-1 TRBV10-2 - TGCGCCAGCAGCCACAGCAATGAGCAGTTCTTC CASSHSNEQFF
- TRBJ2-7 TRBV27 - TGTGCCAGCTACCCCCTCTTCCTCGGGGTCATCTCCTACGAGCAGTACTTC CASYPLFLGVISYEQYF
- TRBJ2-5 TRBV6-5 - TGTGCCAGCAGTTCTTGGGACCGCCAAGAGACCCAGTACTTC CASSSWDRQETQYF
many TRBJ2-5 TRBV5-1 - TGCGCCAGCAGCTTGGGACAGCAAGAGACCCAGTACTTC CASSLGQQETQYF
few TRBJ2-7 TRBV7-8 - TGTGCCAGCAGCTTTGGGGGACTCTCCTACGAGCAGTACTTC CASSFGGLSYEQYF
many TRBJ1-1 TRBV29-1 - TGCAGCGTTGAAGATGCGTTGAGAGGGACTGAAGCTTTCTTT CSVEDALRGTEAFF
- TRBJ1-2 TRBV28 - TGTGCCAGCCGCCCGGGGCAGAGCTATGGCTACACCTTC CASRPGQSYGYTF
- TRBJ1-6 TRBV7-2 - TGTGCCAGCAGCACATACCACAGGAAAACTTATTCACCCCCCCACTTT CASSTYHRKTYSPPHF
few TRBJ1-1 TRBV7-9 - TGTGCCAGCAGCTACAGACAGGTGAACACTGAAGCTTTCTTT CASSYRQVNTEAFF
- TRBJ2-4 TRBV7-2 - TGTGCCAGCAGCTCTCCCTCCGCAGGGGCAGCCAAAAACATTCAGTACTTC CASSSPSAGAAKNIQYF
few TRBJ2-5 TRBV7-9 - TGTGCCAGCAGCTTAGCCCGTGGGAAGACCCAGTACTTC CASSLARGKTQYF
few TRBJ2-2 TRBV6-2/TRBV6-3 - TGTGCGAGCTCGGGCACCCTGGATCCCGGGGAGCTGTTTTTT CASSGTLDPGELFF
- TRBJ2-5 TRBV5-5 - TGTGCCAGCAGCTGGGTGCAGCAAGAGACCCAGTACTTC CASSWVQQETQYF
few TRBJ2-5 TRBV24-1 - TGTGCCACCAGTTTGGGGCAAGAGACCCAGTACTTC CATSLGQETQYF
- TRBJ1-1 TRBV5-1 - TGCGCCAGCCCTAATGTCCTACAGGGAAATCCCATTGGGTCTGAAGCTTTCTTT CASPNVLQGNPIGSEAFF
- TRBJ2-1 TRBV6-6 - TGTGCCAGCAGTCACAGTAGGGAGCAGTTCTTC CASSHSREQFF
few TRBJ2-7 TRBV7-9 TRBD1 TGTGCCAGCAGCCGGGACAGCCACTACGAGCAGTACTTC CASSRDSHYEQYF
- TRBJ2-2 TRBV28 - TGTGCCAGCAGTTATGGCACCGGGGAGCTGTTTTTT CASSYGTGELFF
few TRBJ2-3 TRBV2 - TGTGCCAGCAACGGCGGGTTCTCCACAGATACGCAGTATTTT CASNGGFSTDTQYF
few TRBJ2-3 TRBV6-6 - TGTGCCAGCAGAGGAGAGGGTGGCACAGATACGCAGTATTTT CASRGEGGTDTQYF
many TRBJ2-3 TRBV7-3 TRBD2 TGTGCCAGCAGCTTAGGGTTAGCGGGCGGCACAGATACGCAGTATTTT CASSLGLAGGTDTQYF
- TRBJ2-3 TRBV6-1 TRBD2 TGTGCCAGCAGCCGTGACGGGAGGTCTGCAGATACGCAGTATTTT CASSRDGRSADTQYF
few TRBJ2-1 TRBV20-1 TRBD2 TGCAGTGCTGTGGAGTTAGCGGGAGGGCGTGTCAATGAGCAGTTCTTC CSAVELAGGRVNEQFF
- TRBJ2-6 TRBV28 TRBD1 TGTGCCAGCTTTGCGGGACAGGGAGTTTCAGGGGCCAACGTCCTGACTTTC CASFAGQGVSGANVLTF
- TRBJ2-3 TRBV6-1 - TGTGCCAGCAGCTGGGGCACAGATACGCAGTATTTT CASSWGTDTQYF
- TRBJ2-7 TRBV6-2/TRBV6-3 - TGTGCCAGCAGTTATCCACCTGACAGGTCGAGCTCCTACGAGCAGTACTTC CASSYPPDRSSSYEQYF
- TRBJ2-6 TRBV29-1 - TGCAGCGTTGAATGGGTGCTAAGCTCTGGGGCCAACGTCCTGACTTTC CSVEWVLSSGANVLTF
few TRBJ2-7 TRBV15 - TGTGCCACCAGCCGAGGGGGGCAGGGACAGTTCTACGAGCAGTACTTC CATSRGGQGQFYEQYF
- TRBJ2-3 TRBV9 - TGTGCCAGCAGCGTAGACGCTACCACAGATACGCAGTATTTT CASSVDATTDTQYF
few TRBJ1-1 TRBV4-2 - TGTGCCAGCAGCCAAGATCGGGCTGAAGCTTTCTTT CASSQDRAEAFF
- TRBJ1-2 TRBV6-5 - TGTGCCAGCAGTGACCGACGGCGGGGCTACACCTTC CASSDRRRGYTF
- TRBJ1-2 TRBV29-1 TRBD1 TGCAGCGTAACCCAGAGGACAGGGGCTTATGGCTACACCTTC CSVTQRTGAYGYTF
few TRBJ2-7 TRBV20-1 TRBD2 TGCAGTGCTAGCCGGGGACTAGCGGGAGCTGGCTACGAGCAGTACTTC CSASRGLAGAGYEQYF
- TRBJ2-2 TRBV7-9 - TGTGCCAGCAGCCCTTGGGGCACCGGGGAGCTGTTTTTT CASSPWGTGELFF
few TRBJ2-5 TRBV30 - TGTGCCTGGACCAAGGGGGAGACCCAGTACTTC CAWTKGETQYF
few TRBJ2-3 TRBV4-3 - TGCGCCAGCAGCCAAGATAATCCCATATATAACACAGATACGCAGTATTTT CASSQDNPIYNTDTQYF
- TRBJ1-1 TRBV12-3/TRBV12-4 - TGTGCCAGCAATGCCCGGGTGAGGGGCAACACTGAAGCTTTCTTT CASNARVRGNTEAFF
few TRBJ1-2 TRBV7-6 - TGTGCCAGCAGCTCAATTCGGGACAAGGCTGGCTACACCTTC CASSSIRDKAGYTF
few TRBJ2-1 TRBV5-1 TRBD2 TGCGCCAGCAGCACAGGGACTAGGGGGTCCTACAATGAGCAGTTCTTC CASSTGTRGSYNEQFF
few TRBJ1-6 TRBV20-1 TRBD1 TGCAGTGCTAGCAACCGGGACAGGATTCATTCACCCCTCCACTTT CSASNRDRIHSPLHF
once TRBJ2-7 TRBV6-6 TRBD1 TGTGCCAGCAGTTACACAGGGGGCTCAGGCTACGAGCAGTACTTC CASSYTGGSGYEQYF
- TRBJ2-3 TRBV7-2 - TGTGCCAGCAGCTTGACCCTAAGCACAGATACGCAGTATTTT CASSLTLSTDTQYF
many TRBJ1-1 TRBV6-6 TRBD1 TGTGCCAGCAGGGGGACGGGGACAGATGAAACTGAAGCTTTCTTT CASRGTGTDETEAFF